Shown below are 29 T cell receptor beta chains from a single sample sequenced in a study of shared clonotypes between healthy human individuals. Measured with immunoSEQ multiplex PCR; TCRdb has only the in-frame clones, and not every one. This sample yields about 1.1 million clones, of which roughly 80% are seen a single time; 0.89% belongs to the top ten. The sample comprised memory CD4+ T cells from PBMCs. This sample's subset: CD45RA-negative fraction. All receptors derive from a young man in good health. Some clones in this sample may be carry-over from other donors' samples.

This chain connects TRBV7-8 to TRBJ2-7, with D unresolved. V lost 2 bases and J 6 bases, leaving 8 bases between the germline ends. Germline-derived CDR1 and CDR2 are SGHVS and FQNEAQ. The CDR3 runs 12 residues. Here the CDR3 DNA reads TGTGCCAGCAGCTTACCTGGGTCCGAGCAGTACTTC. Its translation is CASSLPGSEQYF.

CDR3 residues: CAPPEECCTGNTIYF. The CDR3 DNA sequence: TGTGCCCCCCCCGAAGAGTGTTGTACGGGAAACACCATATATTTT. This chain joins TRBV21-1 and TRBJ1-3. TRBV21-1 is a listed pseudogene. The CDR3 is 15 residues long.

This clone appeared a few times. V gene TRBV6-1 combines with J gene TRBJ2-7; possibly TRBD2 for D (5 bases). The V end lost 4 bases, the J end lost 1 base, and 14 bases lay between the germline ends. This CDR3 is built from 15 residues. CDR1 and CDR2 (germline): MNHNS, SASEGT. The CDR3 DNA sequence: TGTGCCAGCAGTGGCCCCCACGGGAATTCCTACGAGCAGTACTTC. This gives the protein CASSGPHGNSYEQYF.

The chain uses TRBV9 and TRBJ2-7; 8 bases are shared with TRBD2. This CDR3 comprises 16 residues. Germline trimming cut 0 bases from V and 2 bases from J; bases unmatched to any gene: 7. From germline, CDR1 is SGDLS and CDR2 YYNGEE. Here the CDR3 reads CASSVGSGGVPYEQYF. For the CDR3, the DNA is TGTGCCAGCAGCGTAGGGTCGGGAGGGGTGCCCTACGAGCAGTACTTC.

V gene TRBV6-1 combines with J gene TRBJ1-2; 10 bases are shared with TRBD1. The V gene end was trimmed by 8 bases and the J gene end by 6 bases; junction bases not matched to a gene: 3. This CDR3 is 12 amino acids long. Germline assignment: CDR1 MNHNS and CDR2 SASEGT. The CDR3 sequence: CASRDRGHGYTF. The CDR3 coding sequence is TGTGCCAGCCGAGACAGGGGGCATGGCTACACCTTC.

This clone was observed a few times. The DNA for the CDR3 is TGTGCCAGCAGCCAAGTGCTATCGTGGGGACTGATTAATGAAAAACTGTTTTTT. Translation: CASSQVLSWGLINEKLFF. The rearrangement links TRBV4-2 to TRBJ1-4; perhaps TRBD1 as D (5 bases). CDR3 size: 18 residues. Germline loops: CDR1 LGHNA, CDR2 YNFKEQ. With 1 base removed from V and 4 bases from J, the gap between germline ends came to 19 bases.

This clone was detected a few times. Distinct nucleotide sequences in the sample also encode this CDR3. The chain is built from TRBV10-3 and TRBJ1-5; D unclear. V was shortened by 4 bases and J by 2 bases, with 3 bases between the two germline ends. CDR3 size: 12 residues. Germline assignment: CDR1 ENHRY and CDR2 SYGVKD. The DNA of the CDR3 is TGTGCCATCAGTGCGGGCAATCAGCCCCAGCATTTT. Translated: CAISAGNQPQHF.

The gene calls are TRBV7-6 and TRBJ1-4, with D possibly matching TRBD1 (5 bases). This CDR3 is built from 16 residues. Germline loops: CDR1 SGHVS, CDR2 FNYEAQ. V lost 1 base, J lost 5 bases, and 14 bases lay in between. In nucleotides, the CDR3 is TGTGCCAGCAGCTTAGTCCCGGGACGGATAAATGAAAAACTGTTTTTT. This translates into CASSLVPGRINEKLFF.

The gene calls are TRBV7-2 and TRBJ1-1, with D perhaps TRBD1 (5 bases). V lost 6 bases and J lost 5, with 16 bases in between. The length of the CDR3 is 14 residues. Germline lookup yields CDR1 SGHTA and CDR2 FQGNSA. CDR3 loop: CASSRRAGGTEAFF. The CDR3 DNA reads TGTGCCAGCAGTCGCAGGGCCGGTGGGACTGAAGCTTTCTTT.

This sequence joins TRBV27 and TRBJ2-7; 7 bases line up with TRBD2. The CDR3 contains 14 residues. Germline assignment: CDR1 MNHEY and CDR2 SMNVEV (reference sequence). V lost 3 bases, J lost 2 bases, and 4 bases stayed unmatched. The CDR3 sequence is CASSFAGVPYEQYF. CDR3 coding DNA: TGTGCCAGCAGTTTCGCGGGGGTCCCCTACGAGCAGTACTTC.

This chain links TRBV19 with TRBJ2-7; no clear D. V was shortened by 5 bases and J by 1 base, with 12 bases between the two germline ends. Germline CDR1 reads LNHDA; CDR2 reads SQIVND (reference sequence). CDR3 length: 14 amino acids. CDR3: CASSPNTYSYEQYF. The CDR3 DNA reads TGTGCCAGTAGTCCGAACACGTATTCCTACGAGCAGTACTTC.

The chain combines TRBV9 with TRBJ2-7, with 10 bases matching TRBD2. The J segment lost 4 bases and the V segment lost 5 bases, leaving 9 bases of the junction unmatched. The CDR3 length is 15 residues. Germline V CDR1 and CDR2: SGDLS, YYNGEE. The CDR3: CASSRLAGAIYEQYF. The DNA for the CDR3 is TGTGCCAGCAGTCGCCTAGCGGGAGCGATTTACGAGCAGTACTTC.

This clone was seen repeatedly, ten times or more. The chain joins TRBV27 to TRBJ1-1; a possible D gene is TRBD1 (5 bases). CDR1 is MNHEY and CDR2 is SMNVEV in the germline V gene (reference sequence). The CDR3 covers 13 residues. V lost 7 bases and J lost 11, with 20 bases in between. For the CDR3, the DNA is TGTGCCAGCACCACGACAAAACCCGGGGCGGCTTTCTTT. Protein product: CASTTTKPGAAFF.

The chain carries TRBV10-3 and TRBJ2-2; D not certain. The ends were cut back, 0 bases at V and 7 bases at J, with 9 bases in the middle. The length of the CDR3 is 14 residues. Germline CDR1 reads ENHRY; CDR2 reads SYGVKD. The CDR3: CAISESRANGELFF. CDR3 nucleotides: TGTGCCATCAGTGAGTCGAGAGCGAACGGGGAGCTGTTTTTT.

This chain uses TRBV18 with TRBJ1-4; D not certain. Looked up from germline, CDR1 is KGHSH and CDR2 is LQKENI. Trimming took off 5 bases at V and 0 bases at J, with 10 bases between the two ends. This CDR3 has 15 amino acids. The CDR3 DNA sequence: TGTGCCAGCTCAAATTCGGTGGCAACTAATGAAAAACTGTTTTTT. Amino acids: CASSNSVATNEKLFF.

CDR3 sequence reads: CATKRGSYEQYF. The CDR3 DNA reads TGTGCCACCAAACGTGGCTCCTACGAGCAGTACTTC. V gene TRBV10-3 combines with J gene TRBJ2-7; no reliable D call. Deletions cut 10 bases from V and 0 bases from J, with 10 bases between. Germline CDR1 ENHRY, CDR2 SYGVKD. The CDR3 is 12 residues long.

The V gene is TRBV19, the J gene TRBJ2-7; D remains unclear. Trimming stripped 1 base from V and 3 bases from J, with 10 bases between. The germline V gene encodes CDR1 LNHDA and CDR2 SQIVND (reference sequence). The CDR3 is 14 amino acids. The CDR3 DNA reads TGTGCCAGTAGTATAGGTAGCAGTTACTACGAGCAGTACTTC. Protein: CASSIGSSYYEQYF.

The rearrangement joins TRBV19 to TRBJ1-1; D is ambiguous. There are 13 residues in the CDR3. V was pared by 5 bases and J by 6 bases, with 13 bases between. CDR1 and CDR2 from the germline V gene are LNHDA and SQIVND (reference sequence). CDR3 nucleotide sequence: TGTGCCAGTAGTCGCGTGGGGTACGCTGAAGCTTTCTTT. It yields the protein CASSRVGYAEAFF.

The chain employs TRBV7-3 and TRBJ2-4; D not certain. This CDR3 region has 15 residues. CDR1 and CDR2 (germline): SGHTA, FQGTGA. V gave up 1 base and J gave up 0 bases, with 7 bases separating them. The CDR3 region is CASSLSSIAKNIQYF. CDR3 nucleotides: TGTGCCAGCAGCTTAAGCAGTATAGCCAAAAACATTCAGTACTTC. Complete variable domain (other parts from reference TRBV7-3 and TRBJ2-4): GAGVSQTPSNKVTEKGKYVELRCDPISGHTALYWYRQSLGQGPEFLIYFQGTGAADDSGLPNDRFFAVRPEGSVSTLKIQRTERGDSAVYLCASSLSSIAKNIQYFGAGTRLSVL.

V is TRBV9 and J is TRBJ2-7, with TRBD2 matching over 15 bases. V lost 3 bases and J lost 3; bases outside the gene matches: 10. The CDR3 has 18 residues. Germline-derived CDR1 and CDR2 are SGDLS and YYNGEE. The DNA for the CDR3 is TGTGCCAGCAGCGCCATCGGACTAGCGGGAGGGCCTTACTACGAGCAGTACTTC. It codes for CASSAIGLAGGPYYEQYF.

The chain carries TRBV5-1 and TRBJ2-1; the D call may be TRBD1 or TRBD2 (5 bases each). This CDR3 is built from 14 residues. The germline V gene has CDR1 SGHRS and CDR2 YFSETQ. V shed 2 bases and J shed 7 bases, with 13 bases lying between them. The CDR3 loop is CASSLTGPQNEQFF. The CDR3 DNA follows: TGCGCCAGCAGCTTAACGGGACCCCAAAATGAGCAGTTCTTC. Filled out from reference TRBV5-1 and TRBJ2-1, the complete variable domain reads KAGVTQTPRYLIKTRGQQVTLSCSPISGHRSVSWYQQTPGQGLQFLFEYFSETQRNKGNFPGRFSGRQFSNSRSEMNVSTLELGDSALYLCASSLTGPQNEQFFGPGTRLTVL.

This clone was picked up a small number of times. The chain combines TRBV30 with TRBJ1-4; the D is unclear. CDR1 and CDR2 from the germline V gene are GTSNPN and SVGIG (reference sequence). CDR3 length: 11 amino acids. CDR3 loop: CLRVSNEKLFF. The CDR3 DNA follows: TGTTTGAGGGTTAGTAATGAAAAACTGTTTTTT.

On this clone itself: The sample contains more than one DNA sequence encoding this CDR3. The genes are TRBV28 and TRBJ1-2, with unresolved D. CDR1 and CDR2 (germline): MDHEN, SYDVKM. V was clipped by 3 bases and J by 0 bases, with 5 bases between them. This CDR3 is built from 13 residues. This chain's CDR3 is CASSFGPNYGYTF. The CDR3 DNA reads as TGTGCCAGCAGTTTTGGGCCTAACTATGGCTACACCTTC.

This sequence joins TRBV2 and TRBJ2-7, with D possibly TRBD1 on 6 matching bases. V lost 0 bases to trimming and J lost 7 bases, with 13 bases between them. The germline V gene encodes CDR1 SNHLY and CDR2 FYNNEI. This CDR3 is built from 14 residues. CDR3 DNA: TGTGCCAGCAGTGAAGCAGGGGGTGATGGGGAGCAGTACTTC. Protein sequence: CASSEAGGDGEQYF.

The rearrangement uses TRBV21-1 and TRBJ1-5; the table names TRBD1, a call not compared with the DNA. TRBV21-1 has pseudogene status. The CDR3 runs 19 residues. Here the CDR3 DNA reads TGTGCCAGCAGCAAATTGGCGGGGACAGGGACTACGAGCAATCAGCCCCAGCATTTT. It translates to CASSKLAGTGTTSNQPQHF.

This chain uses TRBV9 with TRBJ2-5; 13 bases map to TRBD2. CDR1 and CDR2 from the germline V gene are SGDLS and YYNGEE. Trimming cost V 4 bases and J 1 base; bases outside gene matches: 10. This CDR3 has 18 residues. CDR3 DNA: TGTGCCAGCAGCCCTTGGACTAGCGGGAGACCAAGCCAAGAGACCCAGTACTTC. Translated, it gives CASSPWTSGRPSQETQYF.

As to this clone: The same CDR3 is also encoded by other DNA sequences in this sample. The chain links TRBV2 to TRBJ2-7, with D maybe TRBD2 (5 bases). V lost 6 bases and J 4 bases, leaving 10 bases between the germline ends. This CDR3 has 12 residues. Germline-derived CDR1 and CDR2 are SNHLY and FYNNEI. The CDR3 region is CASREDSYEQYF. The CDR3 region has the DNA TGTGCCAGCAGGGAGGACTCTTACGAGCAGTACTTC.

Written as DNA, the CDR3 is TGTGCCAGCAGCCCAAGGACAGGGGCGACCGCCTACGAGCAGTACTTC. Protein: CASSPRTGATAYEQYF. V gene TRBV7-8 combines with J gene TRBJ2-7; 9 bases are shared with TRBD1. Germline lookup yields CDR1 SGHVS and CDR2 FQNEAQ. Trimming took 5 bases from V and 2 from J; bases not matched to a gene: 10. The CDR3 consists of 16 residues.

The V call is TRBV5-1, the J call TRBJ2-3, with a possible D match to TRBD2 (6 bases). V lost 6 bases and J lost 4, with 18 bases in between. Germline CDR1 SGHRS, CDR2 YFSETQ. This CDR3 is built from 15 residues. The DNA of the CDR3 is TGCGCCAGCACAGCCGAGGCGGGGTCTGCAGATACGCAGTATTTT. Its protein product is CASTAEAGSADTQYF.